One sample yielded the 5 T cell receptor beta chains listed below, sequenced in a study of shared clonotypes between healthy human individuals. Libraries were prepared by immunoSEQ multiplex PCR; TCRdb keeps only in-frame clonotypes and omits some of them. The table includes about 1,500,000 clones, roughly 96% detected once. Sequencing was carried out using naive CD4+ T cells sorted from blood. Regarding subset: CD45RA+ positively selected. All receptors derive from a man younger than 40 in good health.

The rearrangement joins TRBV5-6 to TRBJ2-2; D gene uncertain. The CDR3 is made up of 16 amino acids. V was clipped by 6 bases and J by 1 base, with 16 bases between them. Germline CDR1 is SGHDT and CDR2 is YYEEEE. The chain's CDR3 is CASKPLERLNTGELFF. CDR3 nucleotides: TGTGCCAGCAAACCGTTGGAGAGGCTGAACACCGGGGAGCTGTTTTTT.

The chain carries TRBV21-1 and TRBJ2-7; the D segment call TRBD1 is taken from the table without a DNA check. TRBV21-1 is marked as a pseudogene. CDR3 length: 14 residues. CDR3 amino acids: CASSKDHRSTEQYF. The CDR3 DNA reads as TGTGCCAGCAGCAAAGATCACAGATCGACCGAGCAGTACTTC.

In DNA, the CDR3 is TGTGCCAGCAGCGAAAGCGGGAGTCGCTACGAGCAGTACTTC. Translated: CASSESGSRYEQYF. This chain connects TRBV7-3 to TRBJ2-7, with 8 bases identical to TRBD2. V shed 5 bases and J 3 bases; nucleotides not matched to a gene: 6. CDR1 and CDR2 (germline): SGHTA, FQGTGA. CDR3 size: 14 residues.

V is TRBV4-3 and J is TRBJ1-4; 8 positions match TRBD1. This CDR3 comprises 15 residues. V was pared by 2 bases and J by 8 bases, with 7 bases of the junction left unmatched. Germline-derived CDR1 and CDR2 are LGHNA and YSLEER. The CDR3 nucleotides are TGCGCCAGCAGCCAATATCGGACAGGGTTGGAAAAACTGTTTTTT. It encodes CASSQYRTGLEKLFF.

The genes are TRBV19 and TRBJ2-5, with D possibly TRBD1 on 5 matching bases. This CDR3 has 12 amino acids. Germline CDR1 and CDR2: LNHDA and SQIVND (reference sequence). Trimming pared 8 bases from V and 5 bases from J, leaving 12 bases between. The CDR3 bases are TGTGCCAGTGGGAAGGGGCCGGAGACCCAGTACTTC. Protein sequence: CASGKGPETQYF.